The next 9 T cell receptor beta chains were all read from a single sample in a study of cytomegalovirus exposure and HLA in healthy donors. TCRdb's table, derived via immunoSEQ multiplex PCR, lists solely in-frame clones and lacks some. Of 110,000 to 150,000 clones in the sample, 94% were seen once. Sequencing input: PBMCs. The receptors were gathered from a man younger than 35 in good health and CMV-seropositive.

The chain has TRBV6-6 and TRBJ1-2, with D perhaps matching TRBD1 (5 bases). The germline CDR1 and CDR2 sequences are MNHNY and SVGAGI (reference sequence). The CDR3 extends over 14 amino acids. Trimming took off 5 bases at V and 3 bases at J, with 13 bases between the two ends. CDR3 in DNA: TGTGCCAGCAGTAGAAAGGACAACCACTATGGCTACACCTTC. This gives the protein CASSRKDNHYGYTF.

This chain links TRBV7-3 with TRBJ2-1, with 8 bases aligning to TRBD2. This CDR3 spans 17 amino acids. Germline CDR1 is SGHTA and CDR2 is FQGTGA. V was clipped by 3 bases and J by 7 bases; unmatched bases: 14. The DNA for the CDR3 is TGTGCCAGCAGCTTCGAGCCGCGGGAGGTCGGTAAGAATGAGCAGTTCTTC. This encodes CASSFEPREVGKNEQFF.

The chain uses TRBV2 and TRBJ1-1; a possible D gene is TRBD1 (5 bases). The V and J ends lost 6 bases and 0 bases respectively, with 11 bases between them. CDR1 and CDR2 from the germline V gene are SNHLY and FYNNEI. The CDR3 runs to 14 residues. The CDR3 DNA is TGTGCCAGCAGGCGGGGCGTTATGAACACTGAAGCTTTCTTT. Translation gives CASRRGVMNTEAFF.

The rearrangement joins TRBV28 to TRBJ1-2; TRBD1 agrees at 8 bases. Germline V gene data show CDR1 as MDHEN and CDR2 as SYDVKM. The CDR3 consists of 16 residues. The V gene end was trimmed by 5 bases and the J gene end by 4 bases; junction bases not matched to a gene: 12. CDR3 sequence reads: CASSIMSRGLAYGYTF. As DNA, the CDR3 is TGTGCCAGCAGTATTATGAGCAGGGGGCTTGCCTATGGCTACACCTTC.

The rearrangement joins TRBV19 to TRBJ2-2; 12 bases map to TRBD2. The CDR3 is 15 residues long. CDR1 and CDR2 (germline): LNHDA, SQIVND (reference sequence). V was pared by 5 bases and J by 6 bases, with 4 bases of the junction left unmatched. CDR3 nucleotides: TGTGCCAGTAGTGGGCTAGCGGGAGGGGCCGGGGAGCTGTTTTTT. Protein sequence: CASSGLAGGAGELFF.

The rearrangement links TRBV2 to TRBJ2-3; 9 bases map to TRBD2. V lost 10 bases, J lost 2 bases, and 13 bases stayed unmatched. The germline gives CDR1 SNHLY, CDR2 FYNNEI. The CDR3 is 16 amino acids. CDR3 DNA: TGTGCCAACGAAAATCCGAGCGGGGGGCCCACAGATACGCAGTATTTT. Its translation is CANENPSGGPTDTQYF.

The chain is built from TRBV5-1 and TRBJ2-3; maybe TRBD2 (5 bases). Trimming cost V 2 bases and J 0 bases, with 10 bases left between them. The CDR3 length is 15 residues. CDR1 SGHRS and CDR2 YFSETQ come from the germline V gene. The CDR3 is CASSLEEASTDTQYF. In DNA form, the CDR3 reads TGCGCCAGCAGCTTAGAGGAGGCTAGCACAGATACGCAGTATTTT. The full variable domain, with the rest looked up from reference TRBV5-1 and TRBJ2-3, is KAGVTQTPRYLIKTRGQQVTLSCSPISGHRSVSWYQQTPGQGLQFLFEYFSETQRNKGNFPGRFSGRQFSNSRSEMNVSTLELGDSALYLCASSLEEASTDTQYFGPGTRLTVL.

The CDR3 nucleotides read TGTGCCACAATCGAGGACAGGCTGAACACTGAAGCTTTCTTT. It yields the protein CATIEDRLNTEAFF. The chain couples TRBV15 to TRBJ1-1; 7 bases align to TRBD1. V was pared by 9 bases and J by 0 bases, with 7 bases of the junction left unmatched. This CDR3 region has 14 residues. CDR1 is LNHNV, CDR2 YYDKDF, per germline (reference sequence).

The V call is TRBV7-2, the J call TRBJ2-5; the match to TRBD2 covers 12 bases. CDR1 is SGHTA and CDR2 is FQGNSA in the germline V gene. The CDR3 sequence is 16 residues long. With 4 bases clipped from V and 1 base from J, the junction kept 4 bases outside the gene matches. CDR3 residues: CASSSSLAGGQETQYF. The CDR3, as DNA: TGTGCCAGCAGCTCCTCACTAGCGGGAGGCCAAGAGACCCAGTACTTC.